This is a list of T cell receptor beta chains from one sample in a study of blood T cell repertoires in COVID-19. The protocol was immunoSEQ multiplex PCR, while the TCRdb copy is restricted to in-frame clones and leaves out a portion. The table lists 100,000 to 150,000 clones, around 70% of them singletons. Sequenced sample: peripheral blood. These receptors were taken from an elderly man with COVID-19, enrolled during active disease. The CDR3 runs from the conserved cysteine through the conserved F or W. A D gene is named only where the DNA matches it firmly. Clone size, where shown, is once, few, many, or a class for clones that have expanded.

d_gene: TRBD1
abundance: .
v_gene: TRBV10-1
j_gene: TRBJ1-2
CDR3nt: TGCGCCAGCAGTCCGGACAGGGGACCATATGGCTACACCTTC
CDR3aa: CASSPDRGPYGYTF

d_gene: .
abundance: few
v_gene: TRBV7-2
j_gene: TRBJ2-2
CDR3nt: TGTGCCAGCAGCCTCCGGAGGGCCGACAACGCCGGGGAGCTGTTTTTT
CDR3aa: CASSLRRADNAGELFF

d_gene: TRBD2
abundance: .
v_gene: TRBV11-3
j_gene: TRBJ2-7
CDR3nt: TGTGCCAGCAGCTTAGGACTAGCCGCCACCTACGAGCAGTACTTC
CDR3aa: CASSLGLAATYEQYF

d_gene: .
abundance: .
v_gene: TRBV5-1
j_gene: TRBJ2-3
CDR3nt: TGCGCCAGCAGCTTGTCTGGGGGCGTAGATACGCAGTATTTT
CDR3aa: CASSLSGGVDTQYF

d_gene: .
abundance: .
v_gene: TRBV3-1/TRBV3-2
j_gene: TRBJ1-1
CDR3nt: TGTGCCAGCACCTCTGGGGGGGGGCGGACCGAAGCTTTCTTT
CDR3aa: CASTSGGGRTEAFF

d_gene: TRBD2
abundance: .
v_gene: TRBV27
j_gene: TRBJ2-7
CDR3nt: TGTGCCAGCAGTACTAGCGGGAGCTCCTACGAGCAGTACTTC
CDR3aa: CASSTSGSSYEQYF

d_gene: TRBD1
abundance: .
v_gene: TRBV10-2
j_gene: TRBJ1-1
CDR3nt: TGCGCCAGCAGCACTACCGGGACAGGGTTGAGCACTGAAGCTTTCTTT
CDR3aa: CASSTTGTGLSTEAFF

d_gene: .
abundance: .
v_gene: TRBV18
j_gene: TRBJ2-7
CDR3nt: TGTGCCAGCTCACCACCCGCAGGGGCCTACGAGCAGTACTTC
CDR3aa: CASSPPAGAYEQYF

d_gene: TRBD2
abundance: few
v_gene: TRBV28
j_gene: TRBJ2-7
CDR3nt: TGTGCCAGCAGTCCGCTAGCGGAAGCCTACGAGCAGTACTTC
CDR3aa: CASSPLAEAYEQYF

d_gene: TRBD2
abundance: .
v_gene: TRBV9
j_gene: TRBJ2-3
CDR3nt: TGTGCCAGCAGCGTAGACGGGAGGGCCCGGGATACGCAGTATTTT
CDR3aa: CASSVDGRARDTQYF

d_gene: TRBD1
abundance: .
v_gene: TRBV29-1
j_gene: TRBJ1-5
CDR3nt: TGCAGCGCAAAACAGGGGCGGGAACAGCCCCAGCATTTT
CDR3aa: CSAKQGREQPQHF

d_gene: TRBD2
abundance: .
v_gene: TRBV27
j_gene: TRBJ2-3
CDR3nt: TGTGCCAGCAGTTTAAGCGGGAGTCGAGATACGCAGTATTTT
CDR3aa: CASSLSGSRDTQYF

d_gene: TRBD1
abundance: .
v_gene: TRBV10-2
j_gene: TRBJ2-7
CDR3nt: TGCGCCAGCACGGGGACAGGGCGAGAGCAGTACTTC
CDR3aa: CASTGTGREQYF

d_gene: .
abundance: .
v_gene: TRBV10-3
j_gene: TRBJ1-2
CDR3nt: TGTGCCATCAGTGAGGGGGAGGCTAACTATGGCTACACCTTC
CDR3aa: CAISEGEANYGYTF

d_gene: .
abundance: .
v_gene: TRBV19
j_gene: TRBJ2-3
CDR3nt: TGTGCCAGTAGAACGACAGTAGGCACGCAGTATTTT
CDR3aa: CASRTTVGTQYF

d_gene: .
abundance: large
v_gene: TRBV4-1
j_gene: TRBJ2-7
CDR3nt: TGCGCCAGCAGCCTAATGCTGGGAATCGAGGGAGGAAAGCAGTACTTC
CDR3aa: CASSLMLGIEGGKQYF

d_gene: .
abundance: .
v_gene: TRBV4-2
j_gene: TRBJ2-4
CDR3nt: TGTGCCAGCAGCCAAGATCGTCTAGCTGGAGGGAACATTCAGTACTTC
CDR3aa: CASSQDRLAGGNIQYF

d_gene: .
abundance: .
v_gene: TRBV28
j_gene: TRBJ2-2
CDR3nt: TGTGCCAGCAGTCCCCTCGCGAGAGGTGGAGCGAACACCGGGGAGCTGTTTTTT
CDR3aa: CASSPLARGGANTGELFF

d_gene: .
abundance: .
v_gene: TRBV7-9
j_gene: TRBJ2-1
CDR3nt: TGTGCCAGCAGCTCCCGACTGAAGGTCGGGGAGCAGTTCTTC
CDR3aa: CASSSRLKVGEQFF

d_gene: .
abundance: .
v_gene: TRBV11-2
j_gene: TRBJ1-4
CDR3nt: TGTGCCAGCAGCTTAGAAGGGACTCTTTCAGGAGGTGAAAAACTGTTTTTT
CDR3aa: CASSLEGTLSGGEKLFF

d_gene: TRBD2
abundance: .
v_gene: TRBV19
j_gene: TRBJ2-3
CDR3nt: TGTGCCAGTAGTAAGGGGACTAGCGAGTATTCGCAGTATTTT
CDR3aa: CASSKGTSEYSQYF

d_gene: TRBD2
abundance: .
v_gene: TRBV4-3
j_gene: TRBJ2-1
CDR3nt: TGCGCCAGCAGCCAAGGAGGACTAGCGTACAATGAGCAGTTCTTC
CDR3aa: CASSQGGLAYNEQFF

d_gene: .
abundance: few
v_gene: TRBV25-1
j_gene: TRBJ1-1
CDR3nt: TGTGCCAGCAGTGCTCTTACAGAGAACACTGAAGCTTTCTTT
CDR3aa: CASSALTENTEAFF

d_gene: .
abundance: .
v_gene: TRBV5-1
j_gene: TRBJ2-2
CDR3nt: TGCGCCAGCAGCTTGACCGGGAGTGCTTCCGGGGAGCTGTTTTTT
CDR3aa: CASSLTGSASGELFF

d_gene: .
abundance: once
v_gene: TRBV28
j_gene: TRBJ2-7
CDR3nt: TGTGCCAGCAGTTTCGTAGGGGGCTCCTACGAGCAGTACTTC
CDR3aa: CASSFVGGSYEQYF

d_gene: TRBD2
abundance: once
v_gene: TRBV4-1
j_gene: TRBJ2-2
CDR3nt: TGCGCCAGCAGCCGGGCCGGGACTAGACAGAACACCGGGGAGCTGTTTTTT
CDR3aa: CASSRAGTRQNTGELFF

d_gene: .
abundance: few
v_gene: TRBV9
j_gene: TRBJ1-4
CDR3nt: TGTGCCAGCAGCGTAGGGGGGAGGGCAGACGAAAAACTGTTTTTT
CDR3aa: CASSVGGRADEKLFF

d_gene: .
abundance: .
v_gene: TRBV29-1
j_gene: TRBJ1-1
CDR3nt: TGCAGCGTTGAAGATCGAGGGCGGGGGAACACTGAAGCTTTCTTT
CDR3aa: CSVEDRGRGNTEAFF

d_gene: TRBD1
abundance: .
v_gene: TRBV29-1
j_gene: TRBJ2-7
CDR3nt: TGCAGCGTGGGGACAGGGCTAACTTACGAGCAGTACTTC
CDR3aa: CSVGTGLTYEQYF

d_gene: .
abundance: .
v_gene: TRBV30
j_gene: TRBJ1-1
CDR3nt: TGTGCCTGGAGTGTAGGGGGGGCCTACACTGAAGCTTTCTTT
CDR3aa: CAWSVGGAYTEAFF

d_gene: .
abundance: .
v_gene: TRBV21-1
j_gene: TRBJ2-7
CDR3nt: TGTGCCAGCAGCAGCGGGTCCTACGAGCAGTACTTC
CDR3aa: CASSSGSYEQYF

d_gene: .
abundance: once
v_gene: TRBV27
j_gene: TRBJ2-1
CDR3nt: TGTGCCAGCAGCCTAGCTCGAGAAAACAATGAGCAGTTCTTC
CDR3aa: CASSLARENNEQFF

d_gene: .
abundance: .
v_gene: TRBV7-6
j_gene: TRBJ1-6
CDR3nt: TGTGCCAGCAGCAATGGGGCCGAGACCTTTTCACCCCTCCACTTT
CDR3aa: CASSNGAETFSPLHF

d_gene: TRBD2
abundance: few
v_gene: TRBV5-4
j_gene: TRBJ2-3
CDR3nt: TGTGCCAGCAGCTTGGGAGGCGGGAGGGGAGATACGCAGTATTTT
CDR3aa: CASSLGGGRGDTQYF

d_gene: TRBD2
abundance: .
v_gene: TRBV7-7
j_gene: TRBJ2-1
CDR3nt: TGTGCTAGCAGCTTAGGAGCGGGAGGGAATGAGCAGTTCTTC
CDR3aa: CASSLGAGGNEQFF

d_gene: TRBD1
abundance: .
v_gene: TRBV11-2
j_gene: TRBJ2-6
CDR3nt: TGTGCCAGCAGCCCGACAGGGTTTTACTCTGGGGCCAACGTCCTGACTTTC
CDR3aa: CASSPTGFYSGANVLTF

d_gene: TRBD2
abundance: .
v_gene: TRBV5-1
j_gene: TRBJ2-5
CDR3nt: TGCGCCAGCAGCTTTAGCGGGAGCCAAGAGACCCAGTACTTC
CDR3aa: CASSFSGSQETQYF

d_gene: TRBD1
abundance: .
v_gene: TRBV7-9
j_gene: TRBJ2-7
CDR3nt: TGTGCCAGCAGCTTAGGGGACAGGGAAGTGCAGTACTTC
CDR3aa: CASSLGDREVQYF

d_gene: TRBD1
abundance: .
v_gene: TRBV7-2
j_gene: TRBJ1-1
CDR3nt: TGTGCCAGCAGGACAGGGGGCGTTGTTAAAGTCTCTGAAGCTTTCTTT
CDR3aa: CASRTGGVVKVSEAFF

d_gene: .
abundance: .
v_gene: TRBV6-1
j_gene: TRBJ2-7
CDR3nt: TGTGCCAGCAGTGAACCGACCGCAGGGGTCCAGCAGTACTTC
CDR3aa: CASSEPTAGVQQYF

d_gene: TRBD2
abundance: .
v_gene: TRBV27
j_gene: TRBJ2-1
CDR3nt: TGTGCCAGCAGCCCTAGCGGGAACTACAATGAGCAGTTCTTC
CDR3aa: CASSPSGNYNEQFF

d_gene: TRBD2
abundance: .
v_gene: TRBV7-9
j_gene: TRBJ2-1
CDR3nt: TGTGCCAGCAGCTCTGCTACTAGCGCAACTTTGAATGAGCAGTTCTTC
CDR3aa: CASSSATSATLNEQFF

d_gene: .
abundance: .
v_gene: TRBV21-1
j_gene: TRBJ1-6
CDR3nt: TGTGCCAGCGTGATGATAGGGGTACCTTCACCCCTCCACTTT
CDR3aa: CASVMIGVPSPLHF

d_gene: .
abundance: few
v_gene: TRBV7-3
j_gene: TRBJ1-6
CDR3nt: TGTGCCAGCAGCACCTTTACGGGGTTTTCTTCACCCCTCCACTTT
CDR3aa: CASSTFTGFSSPLHF

d_gene: TRBD2
abundance: .
v_gene: TRBV5-1
j_gene: TRBJ2-2
CDR3nt: TGCGCCAGCAGCTTCCTGGGACTAGCGGCCAACACCGGGGAGCTGTTTTTT
CDR3aa: CASSFLGLAANTGELFF

d_gene: TRBD2
abundance: .
v_gene: TRBV10-1
j_gene: TRBJ2-3
CDR3nt: TGCGCCAGCGGGGGTCTTAGCGGGAGTACCTCTACAGATACGCAGTATTTT
CDR3aa: CASGGLSGSTSTDTQYF

d_gene: TRBD1
abundance: .
v_gene: TRBV7-2
j_gene: TRBJ1-3
CDR3nt: TGTGCCAGCAGCCTCTTCCCCTACACAGGGGCTGGAAACACCATATATTTT
CDR3aa: CASSLFPYTGAGNTIYF

d_gene: .
abundance: .
v_gene: TRBV21-1
j_gene: TRBJ2-4
CDR3nt: TGTGCCAGCAGCAAAGGCCGGATAGCGGGAGGGCCCGCCAAAAACATTCAGTACTTC
CDR3aa: CASSKGRIAGGPAKNIQYF

d_gene: .
abundance: .
v_gene: TRBV7-9
j_gene: TRBJ1-2
CDR3nt: TGTGCCAGCAGCCTCCTCCCGCTGGGGGGAGGTCTTTCTGGCTACACCTTC
CDR3aa: CASSLLPLGGGLSGYTF

d_gene: .
abundance: .
v_gene: TRBV14
j_gene: TRBJ1-6
CDR3nt: TGTGCCAGCAGCCTTTTCGGGGTGACCCTCCACTTT
CDR3aa: CASSLFGVTLHF

d_gene: TRBD2
abundance: .
v_gene: TRBV27
j_gene: TRBJ2-7
CDR3nt: TGTGCCAGCAGTTATTCGATAGCGGGAGTTTCCTACGAGCAGTACTTC
CDR3aa: CASSYSIAGVSYEQYF

d_gene: TRBD1
abundance: .
v_gene: TRBV6-2/TRBV6-3
j_gene: TRBJ1-5
CDR3nt: TGTGCCAGCAGCCAGACAGGGGGCGCGGAACAGCCCCAGCATTTT
CDR3aa: CASSQTGGAEQPQHF

d_gene: TRBD1
abundance: once
v_gene: TRBV20-1
j_gene: TRBJ1-2
CDR3nt: TGCAGTGCTAGTTCAGGGGGCGGTGGCTACACCTTC
CDR3aa: CSASSGGGGYTF

d_gene: .
abundance: .
v_gene: TRBV5-4
j_gene: TRBJ2-2
CDR3nt: TGTGCCAGCAGCTTCGGTCCGTTGAACACCGGGGAGCTGTTTTTT
CDR3aa: CASSFGPLNTGELFF

d_gene: .
abundance: .
v_gene: TRBV2
j_gene: TRBJ2-5
CDR3nt: TGTGCCAGTGGGGGAGGCCAAGAGACCCAGTACTTC
CDR3aa: CASGGGQETQYF

d_gene: .
abundance: .
v_gene: TRBV6-5
j_gene: TRBJ2-1
CDR3nt: TGTGCCAGCATCCCCGCTACTTCAAGTGGTGAGCAGTTCTTC
CDR3aa: CASIPATSSGEQFF